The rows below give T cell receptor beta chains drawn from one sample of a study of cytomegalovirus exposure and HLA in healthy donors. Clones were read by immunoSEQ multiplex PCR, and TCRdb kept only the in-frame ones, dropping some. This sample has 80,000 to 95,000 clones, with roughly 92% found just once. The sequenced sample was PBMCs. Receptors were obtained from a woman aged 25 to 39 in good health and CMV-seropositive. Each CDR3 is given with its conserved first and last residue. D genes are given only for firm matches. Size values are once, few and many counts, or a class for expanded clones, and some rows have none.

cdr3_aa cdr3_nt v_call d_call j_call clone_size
CASSYGTGNPEYF TGTGCCAGCAGCTACGGGACAGGTAACCCAGAGTACTTC TRBV14 TRBD1 TRBJ2-7 few
CASSYLTNARFEQYF TGTGCCAGCAGTTACCTTACTAACGCTCGGTTCGAGCAGTACTTC TRBV27 NA TRBJ2-7 NA
CASSTRDRPYEQYF TGTGCCAGCAGCACCCGGGACAGACCCTACGAGCAGTACTTC TRBV11-3 TRBD1 TRBJ2-7 NA
CASSWGQTGELFF TGTGCCAGCAGTTGGGGACAGACCGGGGAGCTGTTTTTT TRBV6-5 TRBD1 TRBJ2-2 NA
CASSLGPQQVQYF TGTGCCAGCAGCTTAGGGCCTCAGCAGGTTCAGTACTTC TRBV7-2 NA TRBJ2-4 once
CASSNRQGNEAFF TGTGCCAGCAGCAATAGACAGGGGAATGAAGCTTTCTTT TRBV7-6 TRBD1 TRBJ1-1 NA
CASSLLGTALGYTF TGTGCCAGCAGTTTACTCGGGACAGCCTTGGGCTACACCTTC TRBV27 TRBD1 TRBJ1-2 NA
CASTWDTLYEQYF TGTGCCAGCACCTGGGACACCCTCTACGAGCAGTACTTC TRBV6-1 NA TRBJ2-7 NA
CASSDGTGDYEQYF TGTGCCAGCAGCGACGGGACAGGGGACTACGAGCAGTACTTC TRBV5-6 TRBD1 TRBJ2-7 NA
CASSQGQGRRNQPQHF TGTGCCAGCAGCCAGGGACAGGGACGGCGCAATCAGCCCCAGCATTTT TRBV7-9 TRBD1 TRBJ1-5 NA
CASSQRLAGGPAEQYF TGTGCCAGCAGCCAAAGACTAGCGGGAGGGCCTGCCGAGCAGTACTTC TRBV7-2 TRBD2 TRBJ2-7 NA
CASGTGTGDLYEQYF TGTGCCAGCGGGACCGGGACAGGGGACCTCTACGAGCAGTACTTC TRBV11-2 TRBD1 TRBJ2-7 few
CASSLFGASGRAPTGELFF TGTGCCAGCAGCTTGTTCGGGGCTAGCGGGAGGGCCCCCACCGGGGAGCTGTTTTTT TRBV5-6 TRBD2 TRBJ2-2 NA
CASSQELTGNTEAFF TGTGCCAGCAGCCAAGAACTGACAGGTAACACTGAAGCTTTCTTT TRBV4-2 NA TRBJ1-1 large
CASSPLGHGTYNEQFF TGTGCCAGCAGTCCCTTGGGGCACGGAACCTACAATGAGCAGTTCTTC TRBV28 NA TRBJ2-1 NA
CASRRTSGISEQYF TGTGCCAGTAGACGGACTAGCGGGATTAGCGAGCAGTACTTC TRBV19 TRBD2 TRBJ2-7 NA
CASSLEGRGREVDTQYF TGTGCCAGCAGCTTAGAAGGGCGCGGGAGGGAGGTAGATACGCAGTATTTT TRBV7-8 TRBD2 TRBJ2-3 NA
CASTSTTGEGEPQHF TGTGCCAGCACCAGCACGACAGGGGAGGGAGAGCCCCAGCATTTT TRBV7-9 TRBD1 TRBJ1-5 NA
CASSAGGGYEQYF TGTGCCAGCAGCGCGGGAGGGGGCTACGAGCAGTACTTC TRBV7-9 TRBD2 TRBJ2-7 NA
CASSMEFQTSGTMTPFNEQFF TGTGCCAGTAGTATGGAGTTTCAGACTAGCGGGACAATGACTCCGTTCAATGAGCAGTTCTTC TRBV19 TRBD2 TRBJ2-1 once
CASSSTSGRANEQYF TGTGCCAGCAGTTCAACTAGCGGGAGGGCCAACGAGCAGTACTTC TRBV28 TRBD2 TRBJ2-7 NA
CASSEGVMNTEAFF TGTGCCAGCAGCGAGGGAGTTATGAACACTGAAGCTTTCTTT TRBV9 NA TRBJ1-1 NA